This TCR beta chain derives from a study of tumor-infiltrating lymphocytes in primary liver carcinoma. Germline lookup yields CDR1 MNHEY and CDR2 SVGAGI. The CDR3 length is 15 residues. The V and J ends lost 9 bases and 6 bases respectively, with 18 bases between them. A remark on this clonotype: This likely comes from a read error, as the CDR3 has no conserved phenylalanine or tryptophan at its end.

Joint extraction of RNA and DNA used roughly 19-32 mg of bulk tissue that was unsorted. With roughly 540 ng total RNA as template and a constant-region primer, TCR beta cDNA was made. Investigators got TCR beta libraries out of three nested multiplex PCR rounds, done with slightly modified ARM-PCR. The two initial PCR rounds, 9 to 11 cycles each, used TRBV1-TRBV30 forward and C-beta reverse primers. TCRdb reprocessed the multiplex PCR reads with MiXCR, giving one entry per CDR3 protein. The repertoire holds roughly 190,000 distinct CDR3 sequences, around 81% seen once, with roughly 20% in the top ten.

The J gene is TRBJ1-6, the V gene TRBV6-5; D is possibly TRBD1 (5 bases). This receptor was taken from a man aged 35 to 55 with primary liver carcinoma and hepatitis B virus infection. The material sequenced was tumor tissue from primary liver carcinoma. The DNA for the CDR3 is TGTGCCAGTACTTACGCCGGGGGGTCTAATTCACCCCTCCACCTT. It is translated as CASTYAGGSNSPLHL.